This T cell receptor beta chain was captured in a study of human T cells and chemical hapten exposure. Documented time point: patch test 2, 6 weeks after DPC sensitization. As for treatment: therapeutic diphenylcyclopropenone sensitization with weekly scalp DPC. Germline-derived CDR1 and CDR2 are SGHTA and FQGTGA. This CDR3 contains 14 residues. The germline V and J ends were trimmed by 5 bases and 8 bases, with 16 bases remaining between them. The library labeled individual cDNA molecules by adding unique molecular identifiers to them. TCRdb itself ran the RACE reads through MiXCR, one entry per CDR3 protein. The sample consists of around 360,000 distinct CDR3 sequences, more than 5% of them appearing once.

The sample in question was whole blood, obtained in connection with sensitization to the hapten diphenylcyclopropenone (DPC). This chain connects TRBV7-3 to TRBJ2-1; D remains ambiguous. The receptor's source is a woman aged 18-35 years with alopecia areata. Some clones in this sample may be carry-over from other donors' samples. The CDR3 here is CASSHHSQSDEQFF. The CDR3 nucleotides are TGTGCCAGCAGCCACCACTCCCAATCCGATGAGCAGTTCTTC.